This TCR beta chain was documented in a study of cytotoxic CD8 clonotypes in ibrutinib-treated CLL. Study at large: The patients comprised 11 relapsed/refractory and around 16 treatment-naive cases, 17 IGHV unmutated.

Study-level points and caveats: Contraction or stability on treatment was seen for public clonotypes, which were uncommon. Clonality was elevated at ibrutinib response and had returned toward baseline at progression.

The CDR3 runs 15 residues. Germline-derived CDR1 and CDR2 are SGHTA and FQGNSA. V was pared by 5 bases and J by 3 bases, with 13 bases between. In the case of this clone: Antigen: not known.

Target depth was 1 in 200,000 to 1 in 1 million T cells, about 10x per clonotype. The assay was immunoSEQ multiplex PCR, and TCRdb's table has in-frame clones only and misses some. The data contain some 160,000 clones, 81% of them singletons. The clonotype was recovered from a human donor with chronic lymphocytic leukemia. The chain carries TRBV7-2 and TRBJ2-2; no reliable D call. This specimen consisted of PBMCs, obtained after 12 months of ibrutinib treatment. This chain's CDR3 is CASSPFRPDTGELFF. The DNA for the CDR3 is TGTGCCAGCAGCCCCTTCCGACCCGACACCGGGGAGCTGTTTTTT.